This TCR beta chain was sequenced in a study of blood T cells in healthy people across ages. Using a J-beta primer mix together with a sample-barcoded 5' primer, a second PCR was run for roughly 6 to 12 cycles. Each cDNA was tagged by a template-switch adaptor containing 12 random nucleotides. TCRdb used MiXCR to reprocess the 5' RACE reads, holding one entry per CDR3 protein. This repertoire shows roughly 1.5 million distinct CDR3 sequences, 35% to 45% found once; its top ten account for more than 4%. Trimming removed 6 bases from V and 1 base from J, with 10 bases in between. The CDR3 runs to 14 residues. Per the germline V gene, CDR1 is PRHDT and CDR2 is FYEKMQ (reference sequence).

The V and J genes are TRBV13 and TRBJ2-4; D remains ambiguous. The TCR comes from a woman aged 18 to 35 in good health. Sequenced: blood. The CDR3 DNA sequence: TGTGCCAGCAGATCCAGCTTGGCCAAAAACATTCAGTACTTC. Its translation: CASRSSLAKNIQYF.